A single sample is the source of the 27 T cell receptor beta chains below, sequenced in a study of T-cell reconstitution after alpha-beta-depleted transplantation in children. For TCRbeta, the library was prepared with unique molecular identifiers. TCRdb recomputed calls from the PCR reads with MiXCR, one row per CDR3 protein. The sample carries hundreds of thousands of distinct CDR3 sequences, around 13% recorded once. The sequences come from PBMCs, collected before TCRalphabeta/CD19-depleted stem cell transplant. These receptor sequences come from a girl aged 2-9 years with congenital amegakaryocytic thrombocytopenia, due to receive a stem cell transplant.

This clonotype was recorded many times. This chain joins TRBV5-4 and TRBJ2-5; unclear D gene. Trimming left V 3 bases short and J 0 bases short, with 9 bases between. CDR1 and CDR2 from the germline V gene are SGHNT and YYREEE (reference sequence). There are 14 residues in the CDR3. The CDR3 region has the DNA TGTGCCAGCAGCTCCAAGGAGAACCAAGAGACCCAGTACTTC. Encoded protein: CASSSKENQETQYF.

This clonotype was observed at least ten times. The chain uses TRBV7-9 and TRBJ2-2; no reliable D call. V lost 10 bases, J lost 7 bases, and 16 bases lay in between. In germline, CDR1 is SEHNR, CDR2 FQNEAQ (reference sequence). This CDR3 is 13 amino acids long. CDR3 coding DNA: TGTGCCAACACCCTCGCCCCGGACGGGGAGCTGTTTTTT. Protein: CANTLAPDGELFF.

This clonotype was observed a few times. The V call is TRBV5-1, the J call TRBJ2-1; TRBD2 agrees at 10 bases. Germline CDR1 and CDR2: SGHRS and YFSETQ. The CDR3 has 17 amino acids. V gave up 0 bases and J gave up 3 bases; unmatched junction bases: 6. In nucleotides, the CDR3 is TGCGCCAGCAGCTTGGTCCCCGGACTAGCGGACTACAATGAGCAGTTCTTC. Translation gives CASSLVPGLADYNEQFF.

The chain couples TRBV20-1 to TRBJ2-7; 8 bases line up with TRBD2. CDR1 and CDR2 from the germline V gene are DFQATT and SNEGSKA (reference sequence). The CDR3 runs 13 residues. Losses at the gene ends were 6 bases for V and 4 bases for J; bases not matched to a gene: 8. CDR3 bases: TGCAGTGCCAGTAGCGGGATTGCTTACGAGCAGTACTTC. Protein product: CSASSGIAYEQYF.

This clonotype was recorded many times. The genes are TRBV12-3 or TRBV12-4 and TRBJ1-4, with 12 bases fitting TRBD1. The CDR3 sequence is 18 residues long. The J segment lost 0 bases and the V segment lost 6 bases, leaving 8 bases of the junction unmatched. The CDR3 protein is CASRPGQGASATNEKLFF. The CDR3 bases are TGTGCCAGCAGGCCGGGACAGGGGGCCAGTGCAACTAATGAAAAACTGTTTTTT.

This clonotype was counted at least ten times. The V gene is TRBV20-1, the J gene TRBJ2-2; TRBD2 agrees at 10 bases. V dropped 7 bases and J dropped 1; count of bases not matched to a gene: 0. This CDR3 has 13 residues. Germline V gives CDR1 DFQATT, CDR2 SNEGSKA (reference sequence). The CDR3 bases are TGCAGTGGGACTAGCGGGAACACCGGGGAGCTGTTTTTT. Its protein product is CSGTSGNTGELFF.

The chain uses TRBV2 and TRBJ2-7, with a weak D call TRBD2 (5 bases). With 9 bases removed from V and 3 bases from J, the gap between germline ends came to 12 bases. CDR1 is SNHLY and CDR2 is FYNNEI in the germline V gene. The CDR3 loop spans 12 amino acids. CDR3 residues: CASSGEGYEQYF. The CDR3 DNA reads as TGTGCCAGTTCAGGAGAGGGCTACGAGCAGTACTTC.

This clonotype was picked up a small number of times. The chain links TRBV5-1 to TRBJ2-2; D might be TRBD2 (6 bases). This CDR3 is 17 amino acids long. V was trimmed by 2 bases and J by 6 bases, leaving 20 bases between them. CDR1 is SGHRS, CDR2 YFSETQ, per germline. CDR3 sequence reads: CASSLGTGTPLSGELFF. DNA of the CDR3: TGCGCCAGCAGCTTAGGTACCGGGACTCCTCTCTCCGGGGAGCTGTTTTTT.

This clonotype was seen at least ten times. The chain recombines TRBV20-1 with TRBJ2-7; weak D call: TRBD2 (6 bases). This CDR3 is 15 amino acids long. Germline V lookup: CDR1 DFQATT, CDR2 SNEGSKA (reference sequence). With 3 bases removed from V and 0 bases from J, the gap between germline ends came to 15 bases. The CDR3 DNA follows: TGCAGTGCTAGGGCGGGACTTTTAAGCTCCTACGAGCAGTACTTC. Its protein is CSARAGLLSSYEQYF.

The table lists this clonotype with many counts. DNA for the CDR3: TGCAGTGCTAGAGAGACCCCCACAGAAAAACTGTTTTTT. The encoded protein is CSARETPTEKLFF. This sequence joins TRBV20-1 and TRBJ1-4; D ambiguous. V was cut by 0 bases and J by 8 bases, with 10 bases left in between. Germline CDR1 reads DFQATT; CDR2 reads SNEGSKA (reference sequence). This CDR3 comprises 13 residues.

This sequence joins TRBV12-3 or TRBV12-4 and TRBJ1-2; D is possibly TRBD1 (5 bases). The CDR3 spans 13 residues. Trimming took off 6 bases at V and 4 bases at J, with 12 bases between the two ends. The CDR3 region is CASSFGTPYGYTF. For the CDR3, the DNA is TGTGCCAGCAGCTTTGGGACTCCCTATGGCTACACCTTC.

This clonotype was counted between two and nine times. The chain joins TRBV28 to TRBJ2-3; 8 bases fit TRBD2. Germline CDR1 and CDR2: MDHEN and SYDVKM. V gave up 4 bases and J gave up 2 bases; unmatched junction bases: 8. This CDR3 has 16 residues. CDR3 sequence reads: CASSSRLARTTDTQYF. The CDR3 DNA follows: TGTGCCAGCAGTTCCCGACTAGCGAGGACCACAGATACGCAGTATTTT.

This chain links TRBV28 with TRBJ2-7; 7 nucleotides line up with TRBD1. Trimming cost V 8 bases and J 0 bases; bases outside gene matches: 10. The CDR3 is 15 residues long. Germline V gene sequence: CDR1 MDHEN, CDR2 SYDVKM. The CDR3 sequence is CASRLTGAPSYEQYF. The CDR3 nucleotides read TGTGCCAGCCGCCTAACAGGGGCCCCCTCCTACGAGCAGTACTTC. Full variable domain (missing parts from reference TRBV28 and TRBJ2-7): DVKVTQSSRYLVKRTGEKVFLECVQDMDHENMFWYRQDPGLGLRLIYFSYDVKMKEKGDIPEGYSVSREKKERFSLILESASTNQTSMYLCASRLTGAPSYEQYFGPGTRLTVT.

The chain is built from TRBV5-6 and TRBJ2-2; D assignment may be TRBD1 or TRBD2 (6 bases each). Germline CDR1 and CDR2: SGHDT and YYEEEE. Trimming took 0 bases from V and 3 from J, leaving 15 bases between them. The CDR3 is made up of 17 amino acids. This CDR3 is CASSLAGRGTYTGELFF. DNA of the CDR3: TGTGCCAGCAGCTTGGCCGGGCGCGGGACATACACCGGGGAGCTGTTTTTT.

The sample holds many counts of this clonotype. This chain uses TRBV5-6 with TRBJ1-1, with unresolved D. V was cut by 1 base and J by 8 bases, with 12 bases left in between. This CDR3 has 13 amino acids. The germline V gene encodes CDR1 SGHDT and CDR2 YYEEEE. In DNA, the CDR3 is TGTGCCAGCAGCTTGTCACGACGGTCGGAAGCTTTCTTT. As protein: CASSLSRRSEAFF.

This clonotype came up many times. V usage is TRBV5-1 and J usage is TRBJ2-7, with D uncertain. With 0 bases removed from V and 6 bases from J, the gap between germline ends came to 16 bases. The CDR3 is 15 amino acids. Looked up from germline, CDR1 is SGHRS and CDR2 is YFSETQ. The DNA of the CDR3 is TGCGCCAGCAGCTTGGGCGCGGCAGGTCGTCCCGAGCAGTACTTC. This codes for CASSLGAAGRPEQYF. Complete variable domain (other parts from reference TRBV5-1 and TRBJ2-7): KAGVTQTPRYLIKTRGQQVTLSCSPISGHRSVSWYQQTPGQGLQFLFEYFSETQRNKGNFPGRFSGRQFSNSRSEMNVSTLELGDSALYLCASSLGAAGRPEQYFGPGTRLTVT.

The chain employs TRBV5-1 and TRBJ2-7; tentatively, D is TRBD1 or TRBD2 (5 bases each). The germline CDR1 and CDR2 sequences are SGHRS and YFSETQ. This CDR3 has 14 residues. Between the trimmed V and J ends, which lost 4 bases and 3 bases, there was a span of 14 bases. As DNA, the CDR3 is TGCGCCAGCAGCCTCGGGGCCTCCATCTACGAGCAGTACTTC. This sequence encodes CASSLGASIYEQYF.

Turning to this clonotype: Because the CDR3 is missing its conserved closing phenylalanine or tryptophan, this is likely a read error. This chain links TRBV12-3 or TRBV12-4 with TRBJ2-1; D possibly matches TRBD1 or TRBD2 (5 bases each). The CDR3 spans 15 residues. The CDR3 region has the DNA TGCGCCAGCAGTCCAAGGGGAGAGTGGTACAATGAGCAGTTCTTG. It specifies CASSPRGEWYNEQFL.

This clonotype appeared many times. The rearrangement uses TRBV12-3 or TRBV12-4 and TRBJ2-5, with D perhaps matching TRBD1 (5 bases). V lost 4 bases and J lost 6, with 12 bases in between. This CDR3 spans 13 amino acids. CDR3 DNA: TGTGCCAGCAGTTCCCAGGGCGAGAAGACCCAGTACTTC. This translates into CASSSQGEKTQYF.

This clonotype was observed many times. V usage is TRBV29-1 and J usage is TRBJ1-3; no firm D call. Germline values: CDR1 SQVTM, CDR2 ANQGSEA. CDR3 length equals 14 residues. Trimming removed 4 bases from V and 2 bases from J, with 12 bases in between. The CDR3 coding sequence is TGCAGCGTTGTCGGGCCTCTGACTGGAAACACCATATATTTT. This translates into CSVVGPLTGNTIYF. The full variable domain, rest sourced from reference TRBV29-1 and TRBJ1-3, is SAVISQKPSRDICQRGTSLTIQCQVDSQVTMMFWYRQQPGQSLTLIATANQGSEATYESGFVIDKFPISRPNLTFSTLTVSNMSPEDSSIYLCSVVGPLTGNTIYFGEGSWLTVV.

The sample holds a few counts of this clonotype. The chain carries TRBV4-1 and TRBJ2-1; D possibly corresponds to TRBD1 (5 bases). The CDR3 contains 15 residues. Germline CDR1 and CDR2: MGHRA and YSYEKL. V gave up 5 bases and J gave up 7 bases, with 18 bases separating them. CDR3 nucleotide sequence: TGCGCCAGCAGCAATAGTGGGGCCGGGCGGAATGAGCAGTTCTTC. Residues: CASSNSGAGRNEQFF.

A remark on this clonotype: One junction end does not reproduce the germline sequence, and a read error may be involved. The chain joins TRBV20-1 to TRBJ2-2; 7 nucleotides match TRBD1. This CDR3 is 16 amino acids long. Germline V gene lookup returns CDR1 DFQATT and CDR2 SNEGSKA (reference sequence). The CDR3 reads CCAERYRGWDTGELFF. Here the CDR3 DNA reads TGCTGTGCTGAACGGTACAGGGGTTGGGACACCGGGGAGCTGTTTTTT.

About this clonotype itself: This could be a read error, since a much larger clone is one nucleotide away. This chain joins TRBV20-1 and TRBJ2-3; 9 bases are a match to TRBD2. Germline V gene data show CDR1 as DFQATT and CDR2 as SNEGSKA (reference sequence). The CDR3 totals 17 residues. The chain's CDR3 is CCADGSGSSFSTDTQYF. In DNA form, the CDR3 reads TGCTGTGCTGACGGTAGCGGGAGTTCCTTTAGCACAGATACGCAGTATTTT.

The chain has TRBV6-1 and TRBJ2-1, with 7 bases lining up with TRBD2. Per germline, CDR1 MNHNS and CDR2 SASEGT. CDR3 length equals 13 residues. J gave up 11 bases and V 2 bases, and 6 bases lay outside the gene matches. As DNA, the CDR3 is TGTGCCAGCAGTGAATTAAGGGAGGGTAAGCAGTTCTTC. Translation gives CASSELREGKQFF.

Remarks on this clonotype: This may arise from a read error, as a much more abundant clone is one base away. The CDR3 DNA reads as TGCAGTGCTCTGAAGCGCCGAGAGCTATACACTGAAGCTTTCTTT. This translates into CSALKRRELYTEAFF. The chain has TRBV20-1 and TRBJ1-1; no firm D call. With 5 bases removed from V and 3 bases from J, the gap between germline ends came to 19 bases. This CDR3 spans 15 amino acids. From germline, CDR1 is DFQATT and CDR2 SNEGSKA (reference sequence).

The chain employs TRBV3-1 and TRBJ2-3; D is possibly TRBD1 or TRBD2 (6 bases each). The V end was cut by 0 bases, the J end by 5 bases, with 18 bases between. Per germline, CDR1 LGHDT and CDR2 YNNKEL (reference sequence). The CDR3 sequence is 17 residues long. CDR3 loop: CASSQEPGAPEIDTQYF. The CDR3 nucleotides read TGTGCCAGCAGCCAAGAACCGGGGGCCCCAGAAATAGATACGCAGTATTTT.

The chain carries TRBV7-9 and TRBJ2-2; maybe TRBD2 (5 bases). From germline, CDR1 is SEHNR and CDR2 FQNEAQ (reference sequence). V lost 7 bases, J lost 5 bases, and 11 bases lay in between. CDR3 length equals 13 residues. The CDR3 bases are TGTGCCAGCACCCTGGAGGATACCGGGGAGCTGTTTTTT. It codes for CASTLEDTGELFF.